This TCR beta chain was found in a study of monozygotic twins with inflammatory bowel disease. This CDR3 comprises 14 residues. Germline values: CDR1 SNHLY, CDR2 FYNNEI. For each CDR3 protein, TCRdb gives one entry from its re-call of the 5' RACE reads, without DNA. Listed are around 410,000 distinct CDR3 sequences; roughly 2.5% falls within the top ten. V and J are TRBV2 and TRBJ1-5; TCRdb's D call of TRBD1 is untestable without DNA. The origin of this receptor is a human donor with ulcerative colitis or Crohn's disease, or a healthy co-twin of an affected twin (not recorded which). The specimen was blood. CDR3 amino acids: CASSDGGFQQPQHF.